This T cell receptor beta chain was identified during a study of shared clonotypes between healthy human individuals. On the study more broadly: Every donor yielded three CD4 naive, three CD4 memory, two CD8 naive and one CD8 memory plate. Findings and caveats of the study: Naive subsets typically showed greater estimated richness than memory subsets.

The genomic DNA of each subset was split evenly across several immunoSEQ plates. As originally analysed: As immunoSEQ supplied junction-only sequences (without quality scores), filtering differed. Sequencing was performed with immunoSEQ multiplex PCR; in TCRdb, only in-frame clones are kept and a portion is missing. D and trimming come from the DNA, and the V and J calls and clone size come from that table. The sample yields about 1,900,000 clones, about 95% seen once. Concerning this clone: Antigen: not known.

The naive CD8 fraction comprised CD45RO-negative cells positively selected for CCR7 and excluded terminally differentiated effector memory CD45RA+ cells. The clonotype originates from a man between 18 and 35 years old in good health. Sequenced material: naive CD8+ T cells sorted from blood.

The CDR3 loop reads CASSLFRGPTGELFF. In nucleotides, the CDR3 is TGTGCCAGCAGCTTATTCAGGGGCCCCACCGGGGAGCTGTTTTTT. The chain couples TRBV11-2 to TRBJ2-2, with a tentative D call TRBD1 (6 bases). The CDR3 totals 15 residues. Trimming left V 2 bases short and J 4 bases short, with 11 bases between. Germline CDR1 SGHAT, CDR2 FQNNGV.